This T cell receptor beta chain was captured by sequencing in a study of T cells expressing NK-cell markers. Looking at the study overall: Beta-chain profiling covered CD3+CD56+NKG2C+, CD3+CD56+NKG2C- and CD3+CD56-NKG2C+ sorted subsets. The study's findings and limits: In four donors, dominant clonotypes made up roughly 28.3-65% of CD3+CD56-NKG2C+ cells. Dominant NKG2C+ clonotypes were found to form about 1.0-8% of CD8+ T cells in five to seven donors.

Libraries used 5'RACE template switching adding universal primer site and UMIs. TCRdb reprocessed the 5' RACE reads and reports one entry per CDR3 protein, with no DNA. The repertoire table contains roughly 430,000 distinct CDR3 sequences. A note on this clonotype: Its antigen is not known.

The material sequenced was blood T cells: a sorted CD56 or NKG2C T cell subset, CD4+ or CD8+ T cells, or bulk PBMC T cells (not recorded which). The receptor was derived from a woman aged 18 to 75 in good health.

The CDR3 loop is CASSFTGTSSNEQFF. This sequence joins TRBV19 and TRBJ2-1; the D call of TRBD2 rests on TCRdb alone, since no DNA is present to check it. Germline values: CDR1 LNHDA, CDR2 SQIVND (reference sequence). This CDR3 region has 15 residues.